These 21 T cell receptor beta chains originate from one sample sequenced in a study of CD8+ T cells in alopecia areata. RNA, once extracted, was reverse transcribed into cDNA for use as the sequencing template. Clones were sequenced by immunoSEQ multiplex PCR, and TCRdb holds only the in-frame ones, with some missing. The data hold 6,500 to 7,500 clones, with 64% observed a single time. Specimens obtained from alopecia areata patients comprised lesional scalp punch biopsies and peripheral blood. This material consisted of skin, taken at week 0. Every receptor here comes from a human donor with alopecia areata.

The table lists this clone with a few counts. The rearrangement joins TRBV18 to TRBJ2-5, with D uncertain. The CDR3 contains 12 residues. Germline CDR1 is KGHSH and CDR2 is LQKENI. With 8 bases removed from V and 0 bases from J, the gap between germline ends came to 7 bases. The CDR3 coding sequence is TGTGCCAGCGCAGCATACCAAGAGACCCAGTACTTC. This sequence encodes CASAAYQETQYF.

The chain links TRBV7-8 to TRBJ1-5; D is ambiguous. V lost 6 bases and J 2 bases, leaving 14 bases between the germline ends. Germline CDR1 SGHVS, CDR2 FQNEAQ. The CDR3 totals 15 residues. The CDR3 loop is CASSRDSRGNQPQHF. The CDR3 DNA reads as TGTGCCAGCAGTCGTGACTCGAGGGGCAATCAGCCCCAGCATTTT.

The chain has TRBV19 and TRBJ2-2; D is ambiguous. From germline, CDR1 is LNHDA and CDR2 SQIVND (reference sequence). V lost 1 base and J 5 bases, leaving 8 bases between the germline ends. This CDR3 is 14 amino acids long. The CDR3 region has the DNA TGTGCCAGTAGTATAGGCCCTCTGACCGGGGAGCTGTTTTTT. Protein product: CASSIGPLTGELFF.

V usage is TRBV5-1 and J usage is TRBJ1-1; D is unclear. The CDR3 consists of 13 residues. V lost 1 base and J lost 1, with 5 bases in between. Germline CDR1 SGHRS, CDR2 YFSETQ. The CDR3 loop is CASSLSWNTEAFF. The CDR3 coding sequence is TGCGCCAGCAGCTTGAGTTGGAACACTGAAGCTTTCTTT.

This clone has just a few counts. The chain employs TRBV27 and TRBJ2-1; 12 bases are a match to TRBD2. This CDR3 spans 16 amino acids. The V segment lost 3 bases and the J segment 0 bases; nucleotides outside the gene matches: 0. Germline V gives CDR1 MNHEY, CDR2 SMNVEV (reference sequence). The CDR3 nucleotides are TGTGCCAGCAGTTTGACTAGCGGGAGCTCCTACAATGAGCAGTTCTTC. Translated: CASSLTSGSSYNEQFF.

This clone showed up just a few times. The V gene is TRBV15, the J gene TRBJ2-3; TRBD2 matches at 10 bases. Germline loops: CDR1 LNHNV, CDR2 YYDKDF (reference sequence). CDR3 length: 19 amino acids. Trimming cost V 0 bases and J 1 base; bases outside gene matches: 10. This CDR3 is CATSRDSLAGDVGTDTQYF. The CDR3 nucleotides are TGTGCCACCAGCAGAGATTCTCTAGCGGGGGACGTGGGCACAGATACGCAGTATTTT.

This chain connects TRBV19 to TRBJ2-2, with D uncertain. CDR1 and CDR2 from the germline V gene are LNHDA and SQIVND (reference sequence). V gave up 6 bases and J gave up 0 bases, with 11 bases separating them. CDR3 length: 15 residues. DNA of the CDR3: TGTGCCAGTAGATCCCAGTTCGCGAACACCGGGGAGCTGTTTTTT. It encodes CASRSQFANTGELFF.

J is TRBJ2-1 and V is TRBV2; 7 bases are a match to TRBD1. With 6 bases clipped from V and 2 bases from J, the junction kept 7 bases outside the gene matches. CDR1 is SNHLY, CDR2 FYNNEI, per germline. The CDR3 is 15 amino acids. CDR3 sequence reads: CASRPGTEPYNEQFF. The CDR3 coding sequence is TGTGCCAGCAGACCCGGGACAGAACCCTACAATGAGCAGTTCTTC.

This clone was seen just once. The chain links TRBV15 to TRBJ2-3, with D possibly being TRBD1 (6 bases). With the DNA end fitting TRBJ1-5 better, the J assignment may be wrong. The CDR3 has 17 residues. The germline V gene encodes CDR1 LNHNV and CDR2 YYDKDF (reference sequence). The CDR3 bases are TGTGCCACCAGCAGAGACACGGCAGGGGAGTTTACAGATACGCAGCATTTT. This translates into CATSRDTAGEFTDTQHF.

This clone was counted only a few times. The chain has TRBV5-1 and TRBJ2-3, with a weak D call TRBD2 (5 bases). Germline V gene data show CDR1 as SGHRS and CDR2 as YFSETQ. This CDR3 spans 15 amino acids. With 2 bases removed from V and 0 bases from J, the gap between germline ends came to 10 bases. The CDR3 sequence: CASSLGSVSTDTQYF. The CDR3 DNA follows: TGCGCCAGCAGCTTAGGGAGTGTCAGCACAGATACGCAGTATTTT.

This chain uses TRBV7-2 with TRBJ2-7, with D possibly TRBD2 on 6 matching bases. The ends were cut back, 3 bases at V and 2 bases at J, with 11 bases in the middle. Per the germline V gene, CDR1 is SGHTA and CDR2 is FQGNSA. This CDR3 is 14 amino acids long. CDR3 bases: TGTGCCAGCAGCTTTCAGGGCGGGGCCTACGAGCAGTACTTC. Translated: CASSFQGGAYEQYF.

This clone occurred a few times. The chain recombines TRBV5-4 with TRBJ2-3; possible D gene TRBD2, 6 bases. CDR3 length equals 15 residues. Trimming cost V 3 bases and J 2 bases, with 13 bases left between them. Germline CDR1 reads SGHNT; CDR2 reads YYREEE (reference sequence). CDR3 sequence reads: CASSWEVDFTDTQYF. DNA for the CDR3: TGTGCCAGCAGCTGGGAGGTGGACTTCACAGATACGCAGTATTTT.

V is TRBV13 and J is TRBJ2-1; 12 nucleotides agree with TRBD2. CDR3 length: 21 residues. Trimming at V came to 2 bases and at J to 10 bases, leaving 24 bases not matched to a gene. Germline CDR1 is PRHDT and CDR2 is FYEKMQ (reference sequence). The CDR3 region is CASSLYSGASGRALRLPEQFF. CDR3 sequence (DNA): TGTGCCAGCAGCTTATACTCTGGGGCTAGCGGGAGGGCCCTTCGTCTTCCCGAGCAGTTCTTC.

This chain joins TRBV27 and TRBJ2-1; D might be TRBD1 (5 bases). From germline, CDR1 is MNHEY and CDR2 SMNVEV (reference sequence). This CDR3 spans 15 amino acids. The V end lost 6 bases, the J end lost 6 bases, and 18 bases lay between the germline ends. This chain's CDR3 is CASRLRLTEGNEQFF. DNA for the CDR3: TGTGCCAGCAGACTGAGGCTGACAGAAGGCAATGAGCAGTTCTTC.

Only a few counts were recorded for this clone. The rearrangement uses TRBV5-1 and TRBJ2-3; D gene uncertain. The CDR3 spans 15 residues. Germline CDR1 SGHRS, CDR2 YFSETQ. V was trimmed by 0 bases and J by 3 bases, leaving 11 bases between them. The CDR3 region has the DNA TGCGCCAGCAGCTTGGTTCCGGGTTCTACAGATACGCAGTATTTT. Translating gives CASSLVPGSTDTQYF.

This clone came up a few times. The genes are TRBV7-9 and TRBJ1-2; D remains ambiguous. The CDR3 is 15 residues long. Germline CDR1 and CDR2: SEHNR and FQNEAQ (reference sequence). Trimming shortened V by 1 base and J by 2 bases, and 11 bases separated the two germline ends. CDR3: CASSLGATMNYGYTF. CDR3 nucleotides: TGTGCCAGCAGCTTAGGGGCGACGATGAACTATGGCTACACCTTC.

The rearrangement joins TRBV7-2 to TRBJ2-1; 8 nucleotides line up with TRBD1. Germline CDR1 and CDR2: SGHTA and FQGNSA. This CDR3 is built from 15 residues. Trimming took 2 bases from V and 6 from J; bases not matched to a gene: 6. CDR3 sequence reads: CASSLSQGAGNEQFF. The CDR3 DNA sequence: TGTGCCAGCAGCTTAAGTCAGGGGGCGGGCAATGAGCAGTTCTTC.

This clone appeared a few times. The chain links TRBV7-2 to TRBJ2-5; 8 bases fit TRBD1. Germline V lookup: CDR1 SGHTA, CDR2 FQGNSA. The trim removed 3 bases at V and 2 bases at J, leaving 8 bases unmatched. The length of the CDR3 is 16 residues. For the CDR3, the DNA is TGTGCCAGCAGCTTGGTCGGGACAGGATTTCAAGAGACCCAGTACTTC. Translated: CASSLVGTGFQETQYF.

The chain has TRBV7-9 and TRBJ1-1; the D is unclear. The CDR3 contains 13 residues. Trimming took 5 bases from V and 1 from J, leaving 8 bases between them. CDR1 and CDR2 (germline): SEHNR, FQNEAQ (reference sequence). The CDR3 region has the DNA TGTGCCAGCAGCCAAGACGGGAACACTGAAGCTTTCTTT. It codes for CASSQDGNTEAFF.

About this clone: The sample holds other DNA sequences that translate to the same CDR3. The V and J genes are TRBV9 and TRBJ2-1; TRBD2 matches 10 bases. This CDR3 comprises 15 residues. J lost 0 bases, V lost 3 bases, and 0 bases had no gene match. Germline CDR1 and CDR2: SGDLS and YYNGEE. The CDR3 coding sequence is TGTGCCAGCAGCGCTAGCGGGGGCTCCTACAATGAGCAGTTCTTC. Translating gives CASSASGGSYNEQFF.

The genes are TRBV7-2 and TRBJ2-3; D uncertain. Germline CDR1 and CDR2: SGHTA and FQGNSA. The V gene lost 1 base and the J gene lost 0 bases, with 5 bases spanning the gap. The CDR3 runs 14 residues. DNA of the CDR3: TGTGCCAGCAGCTTAGGAGTTAGCACAGATACGCAGTATTTT. Translated: CASSLGVSTDTQYF.